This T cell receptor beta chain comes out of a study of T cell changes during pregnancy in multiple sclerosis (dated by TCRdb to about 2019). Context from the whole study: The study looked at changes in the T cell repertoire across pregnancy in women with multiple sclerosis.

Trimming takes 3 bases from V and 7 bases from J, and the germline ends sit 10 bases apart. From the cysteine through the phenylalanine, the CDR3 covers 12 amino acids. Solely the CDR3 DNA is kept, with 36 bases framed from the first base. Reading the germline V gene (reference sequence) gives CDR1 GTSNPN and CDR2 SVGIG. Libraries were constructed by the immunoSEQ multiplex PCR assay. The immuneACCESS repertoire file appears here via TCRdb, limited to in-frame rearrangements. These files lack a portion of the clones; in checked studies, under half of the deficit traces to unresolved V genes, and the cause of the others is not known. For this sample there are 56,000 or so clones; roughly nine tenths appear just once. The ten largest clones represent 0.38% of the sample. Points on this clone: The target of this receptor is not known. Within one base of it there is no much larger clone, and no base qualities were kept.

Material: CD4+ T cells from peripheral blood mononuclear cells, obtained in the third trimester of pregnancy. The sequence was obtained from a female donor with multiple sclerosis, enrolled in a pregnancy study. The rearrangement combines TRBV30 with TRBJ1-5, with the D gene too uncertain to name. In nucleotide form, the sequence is TGTGCCTGGAGGCCTACTTTGCAGCCCCAGCATTTT. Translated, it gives CAWRPTLQPQHF. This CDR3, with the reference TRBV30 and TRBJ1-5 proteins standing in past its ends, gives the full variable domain SQTIHQWPATLVQPVGSPLSLECTVEGTSNPNLYWYRQAAGRGLQLLFYSVGIGQISSEVPQNLSASRPQDRQFILSSKKLLLSDSGFYLCAWRPTLQPQHFGDGTRLSIL.